These 26 T cell receptor beta chains were all obtained from the same sample, sequenced in a study of blood T cells in healthy people across ages. Combining a sample-barcoded 5' primer with a J-beta primer mix, a second PCR ran for roughly 7 to 12 cycles. Via MiXCR, TCRdb re-called the 5' RACE reads, giving one row per CDR3 protein. The sample has under 1,000,000 distinct CDR3 sequences; around 36% are singletons. Sequenced material: blood. The origin of the receptors is a man younger than 35 in good health.

Notes on this clonotype: An end of the junction differs from the germline gene, which may be a read error. The gene calls are TRBV18 and TRBJ2-5; 10 bases are a match to TRBD2. The length of the CDR3 is 16 residues. CDR1 is KGHSH, CDR2 LQKENI, per germline. CDR3 loop: CASPPRASGRQGEQYF. The DNA of the CDR3 is TGTGCCAGCCCACCACGGGCTAGCGGGAGACAAGGGGAGCAGTACTTC.

A remark on this clonotype: Being one base from a much bigger clone, this may be a read error. This chain connects TRBV5-1 to TRBJ2-5; 9 nucleotides align to TRBD1. V trimming: 3 bases; J trimming: 11 bases; junction bases outside the gene matches: 17. Looked up from germline, CDR1 is SGHRS and CDR2 is YFSETQ. This CDR3 is built from 16 residues. This CDR3 is CASSSNRDRARDEQYF. CDR3 nucleotides: TGCGCCAGCAGCTCAAACCGGGACAGGGCTCGCGATGAGCAGTACTTC. Full variable domain (outside the CDR3, taken from reference TRBV5-1 and TRBJ2-5): KAGVTQTPRYLIKTRGQQVTLSCSPISGHRSVSWYQQTPGQGLQFLFEYFSETQRNKGNFPGRFSGRQFSNSRSEMNVSTLELGDSALYLCASSSNRDRARDEQYFGPGTRLLVL.

On this clonotype: This is likely a read error, given that the CDR3 carries no conserved phenylalanine or tryptophan at its end. J is TRBJ2-3 and V is TRBV11-2, with unresolved D. This CDR3 has 16 residues. Germline values: CDR1 SGHAT, CDR2 FQNNGV. V lost 5 bases and J 0 bases, leaving 15 bases between the germline ends. The CDR3 is CASSAPPGQSTDTQYL. The CDR3, as DNA: TGTGCCAGCAGCGCCCCCCCGGGTCAAAGCACAGATACGCAGTATTTA.

This clonotype was picked up a small number of times. The chain couples TRBV25-1 to TRBJ1-2; no clear D. Germline V gene lookup returns CDR1 MGHDK and CDR2 SYGVNS. V was cut by 1 base and J by 6 bases, with 9 bases left in between. CDR3 size: 13 residues. In DNA, the CDR3 is TGTGCCAGCAGTGAATGGGGTTTGGATGGCTACACCTTC. This codes for CASSEWGLDGYTF.

This clonotype has a single count. An end of the junction differs from the germline gene, which may be a read error. J is TRBJ1-6 and V is TRBV4-1; the D gene is possibly TRBD1 (5 bases). Germline-derived CDR1 and CDR2 are MGHRA and YSYEKL. This CDR3 is built from 15 residues. CDR3 nucleotide sequence: TGCGCCAGCAGCCAGGCCAGGGATGATAATTCACCCCCCCACTTT. Residues: CASSQARDDNSPPHF.

This rearrangement joins TRBV5-1 to TRBJ1-1; D is ambiguous. The germline CDR1 and CDR2 sequences are SGHRS and YFSETQ. The CDR3 sequence is 13 residues long. The V end was cut by 4 bases, the J end by 2 bases, with 9 bases between. The CDR3 loop is CASSEDTNTEAFF. The CDR3 DNA reads as TGCGCCAGCAGCGAAGACACCAACACTGAAGCTTTCTTT.

At least ten counts were recorded for this clonotype. This chain links TRBV20-1 with TRBJ2-3; TRBD1 might be the D (5 bases). Germline CDR1 is DFQATT and CDR2 is SNEGSKA (reference sequence). The CDR3 is 14 amino acids. V gave up 5 bases and J gave up 0 bases, with 12 bases separating them. The CDR3: CSASTATSTDTQYF. As DNA, the CDR3 is TGCAGTGCTTCGACAGCAACTAGCACAGATACGCAGTATTTT.

The chain uses TRBV9 and TRBJ2-7, with a weak D call TRBD1 (6 bases). Germline CDR1 SGDLS, CDR2 YYNGEE. V was cut by 0 bases and J by 2 bases, with 9 bases left in between. The CDR3 loop spans 14 amino acids. CDR3 sequence: CASSVDTGPYEQYF. CDR3 coding DNA: TGTGCCAGCAGCGTAGACACAGGGCCCTACGAGCAGTACTTC.

The chain carries TRBV28 and TRBJ1-4, with a possible D match to TRBD1 (6 bases). The germline V gene has CDR1 MDHEN and CDR2 SYDVKM. The CDR3 contains 14 residues. Trimming removed 6 bases from V and 4 bases from J, with 12 bases in between. Here the CDR3 reads CASSLGQFNEKLFF. Here the CDR3 DNA reads TGTGCCAGCAGCCTCGGACAGTTTAATGAAAAACTGTTTTTT.

The chain joins TRBV6-2 or TRBV6-3 to TRBJ2-3, with 8 bases matching TRBD2. V lost 8 bases, J lost 1 base, and 5 bases stayed unmatched. Germline loops: CDR1 MNHEY, CDR2 SVGEGT. This CDR3 comprises 14 residues. CDR3: CASGLSGGTDTQYF. Written as DNA, the CDR3 is TGTGCCAGCGGCCTTAGCGGGGGCACAGATACGCAGTATTTT.

This clonotype occurred once. V usage is TRBV20-1 and J usage is TRBJ2-7; unclear D gene. Trimming stripped 3 bases from V and 4 bases from J, with 7 bases between. The CDR3 loop spans 11 amino acids. Germline V gene data show CDR1 as DFQATT and CDR2 as SNEGSKA (reference sequence). The CDR3 bases are TGCAGTGCTAGTAGCATTTACGAGCAGTACTTC. Translating it yields CSASSIYEQYF.

This clonotype was recorded once. The chain joins TRBV7-9 to TRBJ2-7; D is unresolved. This CDR3 has 16 residues. CDR1 is SEHNR, CDR2 FQNEAQ, per germline (reference sequence). Trimming removed 5 bases at V and 2 bases at J, with 19 bases between. CDR3 in DNA: TGTGCCAGCAGCGCACGCACTCCGATAGGTGCCTACGAGCAGTACTTC. This encodes CASSARTPIGAYEQYF. Complete variable domain (other parts from reference TRBV7-9 and TRBJ2-7): DTGVSQNPRHKITKRGQNVTFRCDPISEHNRLYWYRQTLGQGPEFLTYFQNEAQLEKSRLLSDRFSAERPKGSFSTLEIQRTEQGDSAMYLCASSARTPIGAYEQYFGPGTRLTVT.

The chain uses TRBV6-6 and TRBJ2-1; D remains unclear. V lost 4 bases and J lost 2, with 9 bases in between. This CDR3 is 14 amino acids long. Germline loops: CDR1 MNHNY, CDR2 SVGAGI (reference sequence). Here the CDR3 reads CASSSREAYNEQFF. The CDR3, as DNA: TGTGCCAGCAGTTCGAGAGAAGCCTACAATGAGCAGTTCTTC.

CDR3 sequence (DNA): TGCAGTGCTAGAGATCGGGCCAACATGAACACTGAAGCTTTCTTT. Its protein product is CSARDRANMNTEAFF. The chain couples TRBV20-1 to TRBJ1-1, with D unclear. CDR3 length: 15 residues. V was clipped by 0 bases and J by 0 bases, with 11 bases between them. Germline V gene sequence: CDR1 DFQATT, CDR2 SNEGSKA (reference sequence).

This clonotype was seen more than once but under ten times. The CDR3 DNA reads as TGTGCCAGCAGCGTGGGGACGCAGGGTGGCGAGCAGTACTTC. Its protein product is CASSVGTQGGEQYF. V and J are TRBV9 and TRBJ2-7, with D perhaps assigned TRBD1 or TRBD2 (5 bases each). The CDR3 is 14 residues long. The V end was cut by 2 bases, the J end by 6 bases, with 15 bases between. CDR1 and CDR2 (germline): SGDLS, YYNGEE.

The gene calls are TRBV20-1 and TRBJ2-5, with D maybe TRBD2 (5 bases). Trimming shortened V by 5 bases and J by 2 bases, and 12 bases separated the two germline ends. Germline V gene lookup returns CDR1 DFQATT and CDR2 SNEGSKA (reference sequence). The CDR3 has 13 amino acids. In DNA form, the CDR3 reads TGCAGTGCTTTACGGACGGGGCAAGAGACCCAGTACTTC. Its protein product is CSALRTGQETQYF.

This chain links TRBV7-2 with TRBJ2-3; D is undetermined. The CDR3 consists of 15 residues. V was shortened by 4 bases and J by 0 bases, with 11 bases between the two germline ends. The germline V gene has CDR1 SGHTA and CDR2 FQGNSA. Written as DNA, the CDR3 is TGTGCCAGCAGCTCCAGTCCCGTGAGCACAGATACGCAGTATTTT. It encodes CASSSSPVSTDTQYF.

The V and J genes are TRBV12-3 or TRBV12-4 and TRBJ2-3; tentatively, D is TRBD1 or TRBD2 (5 bases each). Trimming took 4 bases from V and 0 from J, leaving 11 bases between them. CDR3 length equals 15 residues. The CDR3 region is CASSYTGLSTDTQYF. In DNA form, the CDR3 reads TGTGCCAGCAGTTATACGGGGCTTAGCACAGATACGCAGTATTTT.

In this sample, this clonotype turned up a few times. The CDR3 DNA follows: TGTGCCAGCAGCGCAGTGGGCCAAGAGACCCAGTACTTC. Amino acid sequence: CASSAVGQETQYF. The chain links TRBV6-6 to TRBJ2-5; D is unresolved. Trimming took 6 bases from V and 1 from J, leaving 9 bases between them. Germline lookup yields CDR1 MNHNY and CDR2 SVGAGI (reference sequence). The CDR3 loop spans 13 amino acids.

This clonotype was observed a single time. CDR3 in DNA: TGCAGCGTTTCTAGGGGGCGGCAAAACATTCAGTACTTC. It yields the protein CSVSRGRQNIQYF. The chain joins TRBV29-1 to TRBJ2-4, with 7 bases matching TRBD1. The CDR3 sequence is 13 residues long. Germline V CDR1 and CDR2: SQVTM, ANQGSEA. Unmatched junction bases numbered 6, after V lost 5 bases and J lost 5 bases.

The chain employs TRBV5-6 and TRBJ1-2; D gene ambiguous. From germline, CDR1 is SGHDT and CDR2 YYEEEE. Trimming removed 4 bases from V and 3 bases from J, with 13 bases in between. The CDR3 runs 14 residues. The CDR3 region has the DNA TGTGCCAGCAGCCCTCGGGAAGCCTACTATGGCTACACCTTC. Protein product: CASSPREAYYGYTF.

This clonotype has a handful of counts. In DNA, the CDR3 is TGTGCCAGCAGGATCGGACAGCCCTCCTACGAGCAGTACTTC. It specifies CASRIGQPSYEQYF. The V and J genes are TRBV2 and TRBJ2-7; D is perhaps TRBD1 (6 bases). V was pared by 6 bases and J by 0 bases, with 12 bases between. Germline-derived CDR1 and CDR2 are SNHLY and FYNNEI. The CDR3 contains 14 residues.

This clonotype was seen a handful of times. The gene calls are TRBV5-1 and TRBJ1-1; 8 positions agree with TRBD1. Trimming took 0 bases from V and 2 from J; bases not matched to a gene: 3. Germline V CDR1 and CDR2: SGHRS, YFSETQ. The length of the CDR3 is 15 residues. CDR3 amino acids: CASSLGAGGNTEAFF. As DNA, the CDR3 is TGCGCCAGCAGCTTGGGCGCAGGGGGCAACACTGAAGCTTTCTTT.

As concerns this clonotype: As the CDR3 is not closed by the conserved phenylalanine or tryptophan, this likely results from a read error. This rearrangement joins TRBV4-3 to TRBJ2-2; no definite D call. In germline, CDR1 is LGHNA, CDR2 YSLEER. The V gene lost 4 bases and the J gene lost 1 base, with 13 bases spanning the gap. The CDR3 has 16 amino acids. The CDR3 sequence: CASSPIVALNTGELFS. CDR3 coding DNA: TGCGCCAGCAGCCCCATCGTGGCATTGAACACCGGGGAGCTGTTTTCT.

This clonotype turned up a few times. The chain carries TRBV9 and TRBJ2-2; 7 bases fit TRBD2. CDR3 length: 15 amino acids. J lost 5 bases, V lost 0 bases, and 4 bases had no gene match. The germline gives CDR1 SGDLS, CDR2 YYNGEE. The CDR3 sequence is CASSVAFGGTGELFF. Here the CDR3 DNA reads TGTGCCAGCAGCGTAGCGTTCGGGGGGACCGGGGAGCTGTTTTTT.

This clonotype was recorded once. A much larger clone lies one base from this, so it may be a read error. The chain has TRBV7-8 and TRBJ2-7, with D tentatively TRBD1 (6 bases). V was clipped by 5 bases and J by 2 bases, with 10 bases between them. The V gene's germline CDR1 is SGHVS and CDR2 FQNEAQ. The CDR3 spans 13 residues. The CDR3 here is CASSIRTAYEQYF. CDR3 DNA: TGTGCCAGCAGCATCAGGACAGCCTACGAGCAGTACTTC.